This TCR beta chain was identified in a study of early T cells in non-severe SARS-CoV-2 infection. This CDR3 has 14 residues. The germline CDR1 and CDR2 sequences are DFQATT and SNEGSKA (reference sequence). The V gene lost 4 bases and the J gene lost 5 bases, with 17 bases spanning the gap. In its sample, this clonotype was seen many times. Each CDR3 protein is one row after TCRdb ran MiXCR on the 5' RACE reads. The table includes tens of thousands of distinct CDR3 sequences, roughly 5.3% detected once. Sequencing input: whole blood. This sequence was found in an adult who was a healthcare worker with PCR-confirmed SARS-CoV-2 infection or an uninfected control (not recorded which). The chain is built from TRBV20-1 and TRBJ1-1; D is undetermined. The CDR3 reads CSAKNEVRRTEAFF. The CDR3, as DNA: TGCAGTGCTAAGAATGAGGTCCGCCGGACTGAAGCTTTCTTT.